Given below is one TCR beta chain in context. Its antigen is still unknown. With 60 Vbeta and 13 Jbeta primers, the PCR was carried out. Assay used: immunoSEQ multiplex PCR; TCRdb lists only in-frame clones, some missing. The sample consists of around 150,000 clones, roughly three quarters of them appearing once. The sample comes from a study of cytomegalovirus exposure and HLA in healthy donors. The wider study: Earlier results showed 120 million or so unique TCR beta sequences derived from approximately 180 million T cells.

This CDR3 is built from 15 residues. Trimming left V 6 bases short and J 8 bases short, with 22 bases between. From germline, CDR1 is SNHLY and CDR2 FYNNEI. Study-wide results and caveats: Presence/absence analyses assumed roughly uniform sequencing depth across donors. Indistinguishable V segments such as TRBV6-2 and TRBV6-3 were excluded. The study put 150 to 200 TCR beta chains on its list as cytomegalovirus-associated.

V and J are TRBV2 and TRBJ1-2; tentatively, D is TRBD1 (6 bases). Input material: PBMCs. This receptor was taken from a man aged 40-55 years in good health and CMV-seropositive. The CDR3 nucleotides are TGTGCCAGCAGGAGGGAGCAGGGGTCCCCGAGGGGCTACACCTTC. The encoded protein is CASRREQGSPRGYTF.